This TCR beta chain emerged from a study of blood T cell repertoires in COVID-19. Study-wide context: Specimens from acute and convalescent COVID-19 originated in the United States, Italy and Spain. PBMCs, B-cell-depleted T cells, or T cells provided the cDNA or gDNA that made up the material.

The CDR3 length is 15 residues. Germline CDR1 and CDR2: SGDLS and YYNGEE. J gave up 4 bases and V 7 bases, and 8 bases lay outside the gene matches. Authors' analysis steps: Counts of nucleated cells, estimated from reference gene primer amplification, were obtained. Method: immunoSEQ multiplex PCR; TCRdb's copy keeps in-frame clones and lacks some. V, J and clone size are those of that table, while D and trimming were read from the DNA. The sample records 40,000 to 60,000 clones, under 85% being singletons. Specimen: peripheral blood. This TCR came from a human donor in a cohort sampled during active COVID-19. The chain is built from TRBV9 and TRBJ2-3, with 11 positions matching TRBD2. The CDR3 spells CASGDSGGAADTQYF. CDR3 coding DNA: TGTGCCAGCGGTGATAGCGGGGGGGCGGCAGATACGCAGTATTTT.